This T cell receptor (beta chain) was retrieved from a study of T cell changes during pregnancy in multiple sclerosis (dated 2019 in TCRdb). Background on the whole study: The study looked at changes in the T cell repertoire across pregnancy in women with multiple sclerosis.

Receptor amplification or capture employed the immunoSEQ multiplex PCR assay. In its TCRdb copy, this immuneACCESS table keeps in-frame sequences only and misses some clones. Where compared with another copy, unresolved V genes explain less than half of these, and the others have no known cause. The sample contains some 52,000 clones, around 94% of them found a single time. Clones ranked in the top ten supply around 0.76% of the sample. In regard to this clone: Its antigen specificity is not known. The input lacks base qualities; no much larger clone sits a single base away.

V trim: 6 bases; J trim: 9 bases; unmatched bases: 12. Inclusive of the bounding cysteine and phenylalanine, the CDR3 is 16 residues long. Just CDR3 DNA is preserved here, 48 bases in frame from base 1. The germline V gene (reference sequence) supplies CDR1 MNHEY and CDR2 SMNVEV. The chain joins TRBV27 to TRBJ1-6; TRBD1 fits 9 bases in the junction. The sequence came from a female donor with multiple sclerosis, enrolled in a pregnancy study. The sequencing used CD4+ T cells from peripheral blood mononuclear cells, collected in the third trimester of pregnancy. The CDR3 here reads CASSRGDRVMSSPLHF. The DNA is TGTGCCAGCAGCCGGGGGGACAGGGTGATGAGTTCACCCCTCCACTTT.